This T cell receptor beta chain was sequenced during a study of persistence of HIV-infected CD4 T cells. General study points: Degenerate expanded CDR3beta sequences were enriched among CMV- and Gag-responding cells.

Trimming pared 5 bases from V and 7 bases from J, leaving 24 bases between. Per germline, CDR1 SGHVS and CDR2 FQNEAQ. This CDR3 contains 17 residues. This clone was recorded only once. Its antigen remains unknown. Lysates of CMV-infected fibroblasts at 9.5 to 10 ug/mL stimulated these cells. Sorted nonresponding memory CD4+ T cells were CD40L-negative, CD69-negative, CD45RO-high. Inclusion required CMV-positive serology and CD4+ counts above 400 cells/uL. Sequencing used immunoSEQ version 4 in survey mode. Method: immunoSEQ multiplex PCR; TCRdb's copy keeps in-frame clones and lacks some. The sample records some 30,000 clones, approximately 78% being singletons.

This specimen consisted of CD4+ T cells sorted from PBMCs after roughly 18-hour stimulation, obtained from a patient who received antiretroviral therapy. This receptor was taken from an adult woman with HIV who was CMV-seropositive. V usage is TRBV7-8 and J usage is TRBJ1-3, with D perhaps TRBD1 (6 bases). DNA of the CDR3: TGTGCCAGCAGCGCCGACAGGATCCTAGGTCTTCGTAACACCATATATTTT. Translated, it gives CASSADRILGLRNTIYF.